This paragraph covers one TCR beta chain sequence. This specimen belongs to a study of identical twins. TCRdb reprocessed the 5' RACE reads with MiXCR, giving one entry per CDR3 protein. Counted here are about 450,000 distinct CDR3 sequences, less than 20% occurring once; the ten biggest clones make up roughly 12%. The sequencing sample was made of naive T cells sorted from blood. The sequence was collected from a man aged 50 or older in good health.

In DNA form, the CDR3 reads TGTGCCAGCAGCCCTTTGGGGGCTAGCACAGATACGCAGTATTTT. Encoded protein: CASSPLGASTDTQYF. The rearrangement uses TRBV7-9 and TRBJ2-3, with a weak D call TRBD1 (6 bases). The CDR3 length is 15 residues. The V end was cut by 5 bases, the J end by 0 bases, with 12 bases between. CDR1 is SEHNR, CDR2 FQNEAQ, per germline (reference sequence).